The source of this T cell receptor (beta chain) is a study of regulatory T cells in long-lasting Graves disease. Study findings and constraints: Persistent disease samples used TRBV28, TRBJ1-2 and TRBJ2-5 preferentially.

The germline gives CDR1 SNHLY, CDR2 FYNNEI. The germline V and J ends were trimmed by 9 bases and 2 bases, with 17 bases remaining between them. The CDR3 extends over 15 amino acids. Through Arm-PCR of CDR3 regions and iRepertoire HTBI primers, TCR beta libraries were built. Original processing methods: Spanning all samples, the identified segments comprised some 62 TRBV and 14 TRBJ. Via MiXCR, TCRdb re-called the multiplex PCR reads, giving one row per CDR3 protein. The V and J calls were not made by the authors but by TCRdb's processing. The data hold roughly 380,000 distinct CDR3 sequences, with around 15% observed a single time. This clonotype was found many times. The target antigen is unknown. Time point denoted: newly diagnosed GD, antithyroid drugs for less than 3 months. PBMC-extracted RNA yielded the TCR library. Patients with Graves' disease were diagnosed by American Thyroid Association guidelines. An endocrinology department located in Xi'an, China, was where the patients came from.

Sequenced material: peripheral blood mononuclear cells (PBMCs), taken at new diagnosis, from a patient treated with antithyroid drugs. This TCR came from a female donor with Graves disease. This sequence joins TRBV2 and TRBJ2-1, with a possible D match to TRBD2 (6 bases). This CDR3 is CASSSDGLPYNEQFF. For the CDR3, the DNA is TGTGCCAGTTCGTCGGACGGACTACCCTACAATGAGCAGTTCTTC. The full variable domain, with the rest looked up from reference TRBV2 and TRBJ2-1, is EPEVTQTPSHQVTQMGQEVILRCVPISNHLYFYWYRQILGQKVEFLVSFYNNEISEKSEIFDDQFSVERPDGSNFTLKIRSTKLEDSAMYFCASSSDGLPYNEQFFGPGTRLTVL.